This T cell receptor (beta chain) is drawn from a study of Graves' ophthalmopathy and Graves' hyperthyroidism. TCR beta CDR3 amplification used RNA transcripts. An opening RT-PCR round employed HTBI primers and preceded a second-round multiplex PCR. TCRdb reprocessed the multiplex PCR reads with MiXCR, giving one entry per CDR3 protein. The sample comprises tens of thousands of distinct CDR3 sequences, roughly 49% of which are singletons, and about 26% rests with the top ten. New diagnoses, under 2 months' duration, and ages 18 to 65 characterized the hyperthyroidism patients. Pregnant or lactating patients and those with other autoimmune diseases or uncontrolled infections were excluded. Per the germline V gene, CDR1 is MDHEN and CDR2 is SYDVKM. This CDR3 is 14 amino acids long. Regarding this clonotype: This may stem from a read error, because a much larger clone lies one nucleotide away.

Sequencing used peripheral blood. V is TRBV28 and J is TRBJ1-5; 7 bases match TRBD1. This sequence was found in an adult woman with stable Graves' hyperthyroidism. The CDR3 sequence is CASIQGSSNQPLHF. For the CDR3, the DNA is TGTGCCAGCATACAGGGGTCCAGCAATCAGCCCCTGCATTTT.